The text below deals with one TCR beta chain. No antigen is known for it. Germline V gene lookup returns CDR1 SGHAT and CDR2 FQNNGV. This CDR3 is built from 14 residues. The germline V and J ends were trimmed by 6 bases and 6 bases, with 15 bases remaining between them. Assay: immunoSEQ multiplex PCR; the TCRdb copy retains only in-frame clones and omits some. The profile shows 15,000 to 20,000 clones, 70% to 85% of them singletons. These data are taken from a study of STAT5B mutations in CD4+ large granular lymphocyte leukemia. Study summary: Among healthy donors, a particular HLA allele went with more CDR3 'QG' motifs. Overall study results and limits: Data were not HLA-matched across samples. No patients shared main leukemic clonotypes, though roughly 23% appeared at low frequency elsewhere.

The receptor comes from a human donor in good health. The sample consisted of CD4+ T cells from blood buffy coats. V usage is TRBV11-2 and J usage is TRBJ1-5; D perhaps matches TRBD1 (5 bases). In DNA, the CDR3 is TGTGCCAGCAGTCCCGGTGTCGGGGGTCAGCCCCAGCATTTT. This encodes CASSPGVGGQPQHF.